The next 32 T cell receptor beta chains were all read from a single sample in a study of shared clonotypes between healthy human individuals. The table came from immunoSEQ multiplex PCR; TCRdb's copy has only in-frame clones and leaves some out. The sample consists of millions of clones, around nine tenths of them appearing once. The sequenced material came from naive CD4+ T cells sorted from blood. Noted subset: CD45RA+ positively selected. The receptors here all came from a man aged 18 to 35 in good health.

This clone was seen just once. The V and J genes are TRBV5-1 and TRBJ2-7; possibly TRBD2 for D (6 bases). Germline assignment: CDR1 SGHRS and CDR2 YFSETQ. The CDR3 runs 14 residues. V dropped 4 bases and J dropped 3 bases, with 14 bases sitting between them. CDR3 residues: CASSTEGAGYEQYF. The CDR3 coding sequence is TGCGCCAGCAGCACCGAGGGAGCGGGCTACGAGCAGTACTTC. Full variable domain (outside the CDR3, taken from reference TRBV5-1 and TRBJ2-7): KAGVTQTPRYLIKTRGQQVTLSCSPISGHRSVSWYQQTPGQGLQFLFEYFSETQRNKGNFPGRFSGRQFSNSRSEMNVSTLELGDSALYLCASSTEGAGYEQYFGPGTRLTVT.

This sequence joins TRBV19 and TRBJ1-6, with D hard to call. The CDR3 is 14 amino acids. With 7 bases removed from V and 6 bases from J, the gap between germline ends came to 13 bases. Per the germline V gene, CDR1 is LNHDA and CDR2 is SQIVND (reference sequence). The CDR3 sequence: CASNFGRPNSPLHF. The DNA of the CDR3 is TGTGCCAGTAACTTTGGACGGCCTAATTCACCCCTCCACTTT.

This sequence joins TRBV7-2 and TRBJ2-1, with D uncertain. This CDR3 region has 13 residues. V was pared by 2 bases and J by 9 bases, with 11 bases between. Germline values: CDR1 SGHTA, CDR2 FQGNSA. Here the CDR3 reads CASSLSFTPEQFF. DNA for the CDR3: TGTGCCAGCAGCTTATCTTTCACCCCTGAGCAGTTCTTC.

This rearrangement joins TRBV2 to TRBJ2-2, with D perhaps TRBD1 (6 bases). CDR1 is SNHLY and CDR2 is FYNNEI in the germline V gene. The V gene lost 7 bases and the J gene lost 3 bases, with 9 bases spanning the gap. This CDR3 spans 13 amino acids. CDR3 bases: TGTGCCAGCACCGGACAGTACACCGGGGAGCTGTTTTTT. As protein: CASTGQYTGELFF.

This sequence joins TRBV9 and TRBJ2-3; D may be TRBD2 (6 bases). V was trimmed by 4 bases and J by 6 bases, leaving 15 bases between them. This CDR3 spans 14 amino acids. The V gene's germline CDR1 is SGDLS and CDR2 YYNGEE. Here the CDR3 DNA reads TGTGCCAGCAGCCCCCTGGTAGCGGCGGATACGCAGTATTTT. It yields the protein CASSPLVAADTQYF. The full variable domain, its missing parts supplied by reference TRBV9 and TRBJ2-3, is DSGVTQTPKHLITATGQRVTLRCSPRSGDLSVYWYQQSLDQGLQFLIQYYNGEERAKGNILERFSAQQFPDLHSELNLSSLELGDSALYFCASSPLVAADTQYFGPGTRLTVL.

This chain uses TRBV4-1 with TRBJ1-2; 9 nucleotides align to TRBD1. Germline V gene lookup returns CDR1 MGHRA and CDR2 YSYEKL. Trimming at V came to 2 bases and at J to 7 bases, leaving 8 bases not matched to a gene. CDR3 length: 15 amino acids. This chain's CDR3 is CASSQSDRGVSGYTF. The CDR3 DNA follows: TGCGCCAGCAGCCAATCGGACAGGGGTGTCTCTGGCTACACCTTC.

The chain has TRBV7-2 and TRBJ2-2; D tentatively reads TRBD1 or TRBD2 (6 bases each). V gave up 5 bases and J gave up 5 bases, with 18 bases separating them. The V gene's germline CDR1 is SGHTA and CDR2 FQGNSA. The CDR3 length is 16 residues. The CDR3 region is CASSTYSGAGTGELFF. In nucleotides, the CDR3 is TGTGCCAGCAGCACGTACTCAGGGGCGGGGACCGGGGAGCTGTTTTTT.

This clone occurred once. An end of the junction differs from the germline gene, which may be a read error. In DNA, the CDR3 is TGTGCTAGCAGCCGGACTAGCGGGGGGGGTAAAGAGACCCAGTACTTC. Amino acids: CASSRTSGGGKETQYF. The chain has TRBV7-7 and TRBJ2-5; 15 bases are a match to TRBD2. The CDR3 covers 16 residues. Germline lookup yields CDR1 SSHAT and CDR2 FNYEAQ (reference sequence). Using reference TRBV7-7 and TRBJ2-5 for the parts outside the CDR3, the full variable domain is GAGVSQSPRYKVTKRGQDVTLRCDPISSHATLYWYQQALGQGPEFLTYFNYEAQPDKSGLPSDRFSAERPEGSISTLTIQRTEQRDSAMYRCASSRTSGGGKETQYFGPGTRLLVL.

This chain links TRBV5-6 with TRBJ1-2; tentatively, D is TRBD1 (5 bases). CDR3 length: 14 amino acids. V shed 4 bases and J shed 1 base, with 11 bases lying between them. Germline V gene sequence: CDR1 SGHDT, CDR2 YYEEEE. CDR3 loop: CASSPAGLNYGYTF. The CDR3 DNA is TGTGCCAGCAGCCCCGCGGGGCTTAACTATGGCTACACCTTC.

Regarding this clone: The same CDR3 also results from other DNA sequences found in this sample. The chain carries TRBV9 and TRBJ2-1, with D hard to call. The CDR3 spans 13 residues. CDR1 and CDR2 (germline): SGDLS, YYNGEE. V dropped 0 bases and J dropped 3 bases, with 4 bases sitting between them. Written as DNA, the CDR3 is TGTGCCAGCAGCGTAGCTCTCTACAATGAGCAGTTCTTC. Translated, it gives CASSVALYNEQFF. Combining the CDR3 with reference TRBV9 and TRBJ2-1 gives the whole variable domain DSGVTQTPKHLITATGQRVTLRCSPRSGDLSVYWYQQSLDQGLQFLIQYYNGEERAKGNILERFSAQQFPDLHSELNLSSLELGDSALYFCASSVALYNEQFFGPGTRLTVL.

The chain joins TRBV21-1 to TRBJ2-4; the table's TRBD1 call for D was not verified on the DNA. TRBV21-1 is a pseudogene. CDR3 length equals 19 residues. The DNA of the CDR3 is TGTGCCAGAAGCGGGGGTAGGGGGCGGTTCGGTCGTTCCAAAAACATTCAGTACTTC. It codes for CARSGGRGRFGRSKNIQYF.

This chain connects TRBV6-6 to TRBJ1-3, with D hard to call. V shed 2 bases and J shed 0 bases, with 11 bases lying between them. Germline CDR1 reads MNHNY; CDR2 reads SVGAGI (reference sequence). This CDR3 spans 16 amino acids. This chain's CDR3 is CASSYGLGSSGNTIYF. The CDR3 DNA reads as TGTGCCAGCAGTTACGGGCTGGGGAGCTCTGGAAACACCATATATTTT.

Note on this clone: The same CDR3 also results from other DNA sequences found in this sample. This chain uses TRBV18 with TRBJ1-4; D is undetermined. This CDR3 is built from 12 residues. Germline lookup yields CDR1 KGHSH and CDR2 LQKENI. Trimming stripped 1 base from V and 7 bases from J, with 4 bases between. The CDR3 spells CASSPQSEKLFF. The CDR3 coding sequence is TGTGCCAGCTCACCACAGAGTGAAAAACTGTTTTTT. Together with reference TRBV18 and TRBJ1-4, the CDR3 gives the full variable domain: NAGVMQNPRHLVRRRGQEARLRCSPMKGHSHVYWYRQLPEEGLKFMVYLQKENIIDESGMPKERFSAEFPKEGPSILRIQQVVRGDSAAYFCASSPQSEKLFFGSGTQLSVL.

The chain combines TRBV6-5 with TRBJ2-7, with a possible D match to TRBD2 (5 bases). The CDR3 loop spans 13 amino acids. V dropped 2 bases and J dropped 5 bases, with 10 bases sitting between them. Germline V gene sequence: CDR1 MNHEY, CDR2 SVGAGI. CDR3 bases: TGTGCCAGCAGTTACGGTGAGGGAGACGAGCAGTACTTC. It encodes CASSYGEGDEQYF.

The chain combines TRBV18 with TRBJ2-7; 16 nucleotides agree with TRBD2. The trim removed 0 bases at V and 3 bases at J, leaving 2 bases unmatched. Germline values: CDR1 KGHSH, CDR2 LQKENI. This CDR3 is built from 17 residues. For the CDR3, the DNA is TGTGCCAGCTCACCACCGGGACTAGCGGGAGGGTTCTACGAGCAGTACTTC. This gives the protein CASSPPGLAGGFYEQYF.

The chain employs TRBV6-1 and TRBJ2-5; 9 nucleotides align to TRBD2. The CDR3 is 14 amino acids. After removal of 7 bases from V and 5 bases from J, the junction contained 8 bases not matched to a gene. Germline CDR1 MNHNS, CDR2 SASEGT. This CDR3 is CASTLAGGRETQYF. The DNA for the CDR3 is TGTGCCAGCACACTGGCGGGGGGGCGGGAGACCCAGTACTTC.

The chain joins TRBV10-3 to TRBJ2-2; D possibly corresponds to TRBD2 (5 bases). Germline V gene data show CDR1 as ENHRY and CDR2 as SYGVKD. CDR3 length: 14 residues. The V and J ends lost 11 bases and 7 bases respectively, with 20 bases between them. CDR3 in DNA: TGTGCCTCGATCTGGAGGTTAGATCGCGGGGAGCTGTTTTTT. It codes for CASIWRLDRGELFF.

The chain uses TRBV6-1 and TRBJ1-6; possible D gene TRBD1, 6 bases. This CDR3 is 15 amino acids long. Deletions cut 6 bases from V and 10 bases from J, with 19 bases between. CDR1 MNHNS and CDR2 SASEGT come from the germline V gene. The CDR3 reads CASSVVQGAVSPLHF. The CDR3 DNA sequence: TGTGCCAGCAGCGTCGTACAGGGCGCGGTGTCACCCCTCCACTTT.

For the CDR3, the DNA is TGTGCCAGCAGCCCTAGATGGGCCCTACTACCCCCCGAGCAGTACTTC. Protein sequence: CASSPRWALLPPEQYF. The genes are TRBV9 and TRBJ2-7, with D unclear. Germline assignment: CDR1 SGDLS and CDR2 YYNGEE. Trimming pared 4 bases from V and 6 bases from J, leaving 23 bases between. This CDR3 spans 16 amino acids.

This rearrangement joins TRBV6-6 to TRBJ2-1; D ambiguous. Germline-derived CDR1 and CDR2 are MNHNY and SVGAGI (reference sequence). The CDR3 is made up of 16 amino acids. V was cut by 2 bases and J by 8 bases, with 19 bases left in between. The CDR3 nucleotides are TGTGCCAGCAGTTACCAGACCGTAGGGCAGAAGGATGAGCAGTTCTTC. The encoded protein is CASSYQTVGQKDEQFF.

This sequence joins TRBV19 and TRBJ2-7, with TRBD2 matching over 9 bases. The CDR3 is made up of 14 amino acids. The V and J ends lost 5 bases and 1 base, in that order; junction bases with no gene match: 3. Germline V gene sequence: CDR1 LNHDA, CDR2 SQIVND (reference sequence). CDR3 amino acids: CASSASGVSYEQYF. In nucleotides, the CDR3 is TGTGCCAGTAGTGCTAGCGGGGTATCCTACGAGCAGTACTTC.

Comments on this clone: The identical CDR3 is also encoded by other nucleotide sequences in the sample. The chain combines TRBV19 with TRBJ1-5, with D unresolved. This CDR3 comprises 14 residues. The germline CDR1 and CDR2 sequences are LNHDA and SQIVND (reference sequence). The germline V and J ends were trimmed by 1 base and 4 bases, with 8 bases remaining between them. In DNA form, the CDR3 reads TGTGCCAGTAGTATAGGGCAGTCAAATCAGCCCCAGCATTTT. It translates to CASSIGQSNQPQHF.

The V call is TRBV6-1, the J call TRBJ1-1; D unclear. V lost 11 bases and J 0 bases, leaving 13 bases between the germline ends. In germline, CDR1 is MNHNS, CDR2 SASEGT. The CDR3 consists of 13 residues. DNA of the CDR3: TGTGCCGGAAGTTGGCTCATGAACACTGAAGCTTTCTTT. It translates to CAGSWLMNTEAFF.

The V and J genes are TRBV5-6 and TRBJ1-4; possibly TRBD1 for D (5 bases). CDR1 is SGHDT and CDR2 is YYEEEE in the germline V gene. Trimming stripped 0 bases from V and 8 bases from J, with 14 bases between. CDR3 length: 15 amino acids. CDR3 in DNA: TGTGCCAGCAGCTTGGGTTCAGGGATCCTGGAAAAACTGTTTTTT. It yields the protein CASSLGSGILEKLFF.

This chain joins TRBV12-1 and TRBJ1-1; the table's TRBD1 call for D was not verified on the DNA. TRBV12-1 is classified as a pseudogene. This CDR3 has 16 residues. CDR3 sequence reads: CASSFASQDMNTEAFF. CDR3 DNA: TGTGCCAGCAGCTTCGCAAGCCAGGACATGAACACTGAAGCTTTCTTT.

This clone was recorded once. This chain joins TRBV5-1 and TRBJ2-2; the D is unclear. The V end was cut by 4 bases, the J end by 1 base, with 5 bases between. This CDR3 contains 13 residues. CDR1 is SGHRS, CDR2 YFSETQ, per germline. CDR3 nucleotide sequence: TGCGCCAGCAGCAAGGGGAACACCGGGGAGCTGTTTTTT. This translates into CASSKGNTGELFF.

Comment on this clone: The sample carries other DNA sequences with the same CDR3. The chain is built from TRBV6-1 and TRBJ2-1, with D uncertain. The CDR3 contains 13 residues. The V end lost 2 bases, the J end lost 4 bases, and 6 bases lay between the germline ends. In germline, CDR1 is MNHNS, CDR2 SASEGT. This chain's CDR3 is CASSENTYNEQFF. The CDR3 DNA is TGTGCCAGCAGTGAAAATACATACAATGAGCAGTTCTTC.

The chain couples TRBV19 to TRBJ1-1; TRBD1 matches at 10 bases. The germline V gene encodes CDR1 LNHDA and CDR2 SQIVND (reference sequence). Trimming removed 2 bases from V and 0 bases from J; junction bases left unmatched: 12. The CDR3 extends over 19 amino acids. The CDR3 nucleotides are TGTGCCAGTAGTATAATTTGGCCGACAGGGGGCCCCATGAACACTGAAGCTTTCTTT. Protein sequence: CASSIIWPTGGPMNTEAFF.

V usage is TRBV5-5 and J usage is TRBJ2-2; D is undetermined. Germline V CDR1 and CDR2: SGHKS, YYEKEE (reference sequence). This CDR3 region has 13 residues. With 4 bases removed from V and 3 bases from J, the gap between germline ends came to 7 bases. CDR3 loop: CASSTGDTGELFF. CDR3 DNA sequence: TGTGCCAGCAGCACCGGTGACACCGGGGAGCTGTTTTTT.

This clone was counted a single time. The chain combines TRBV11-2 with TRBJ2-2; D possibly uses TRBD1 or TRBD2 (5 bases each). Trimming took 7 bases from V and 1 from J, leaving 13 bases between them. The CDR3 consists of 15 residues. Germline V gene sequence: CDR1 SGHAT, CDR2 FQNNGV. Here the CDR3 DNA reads TGTGCCAGCACCCTCGGGGCCTTGAACACCGGGGAGCTGTTTTTT. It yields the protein CASTLGALNTGELFF.

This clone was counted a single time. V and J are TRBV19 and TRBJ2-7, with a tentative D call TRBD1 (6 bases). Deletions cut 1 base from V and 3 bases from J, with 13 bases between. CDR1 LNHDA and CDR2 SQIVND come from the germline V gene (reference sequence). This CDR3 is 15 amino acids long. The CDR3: CASSIAGDGGYEQYF. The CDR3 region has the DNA TGTGCCAGTAGTATAGCAGGGGACGGAGGCTACGAGCAGTACTTC.

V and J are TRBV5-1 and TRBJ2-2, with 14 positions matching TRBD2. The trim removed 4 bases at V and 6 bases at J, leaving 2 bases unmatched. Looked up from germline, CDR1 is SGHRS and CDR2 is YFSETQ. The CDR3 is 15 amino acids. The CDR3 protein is CASSRGLAGAGELFF. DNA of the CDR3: TGCGCCAGCAGCCGGGGACTAGCGGGAGCCGGGGAGCTGTTTTTT.